Here is one T cell receptor beta chain with its context. Its antigen remains unknown. The treatment denotes: roughly 10-day PBMC culture with coronavirus spike peptide pools or control peptides (ViraFEST assay). This sample is part of a study of vaccination and CD4 T cells after COVID-19. Study-level information: Typically, post-vaccine samples were obtained a median about 70 days after dose two, within a range of 14 to 241. In culture, cells were exposed to overlapping spike peptides from SARS-CoV-2, HCoV-NL63, HCoV-OC43 and HCoV-229E. Some control cultures received a CEFX pool, which served as the positive control. Others received an HIV-1 Nef pool or no peptide. Whole-study findings and limits: Looking at convalescent patients, 304 of their 307 vaccine-specific clones were spike mono-reactive.

Sequenced with the Oncomine TCR Beta short-read assay was DNA taken from cultured CD4+ T cells. TCRdb independently ran MiXCR on the PCR reads; one entry per CDR3 protein. The data contain about 19,000 distinct CDR3 sequences, about two fifths of them seen just once; the ten biggest clones take up approximately 14%. Looked up from germline, CDR1 is KGHDR and CDR2 is SFDVKD. V shed 7 bases and J 0 bases; nucleotides not matched to a gene: 4. This CDR3 has 15 amino acids. This chain connects TRBV24-1 to TRBJ2-2; 7 bases are shared with TRBD1. This sequence was found in a human donor with COVID-19. The source material was cultured CD4+ T cells from blood. The CDR3 loop reads CATRIGQANTGELFF. CDR3 nucleotides: TGTGCCACCAGGATAGGACAGGCGAACACCGGGGAGCTGTTTTTT.